The text below deals with one T cell receptor (beta chain). The antigen is undetermined. Generated by immunoSEQ multiplex PCR, the TCRdb table keeps only in-frame clones and is missing some. The repertoire holds 100,000 to 150,000 clones, with roughly nine tenths as singletons. The V gene's germline CDR1 is SGHTA and CDR2 FQGNSA. V shed 5 bases and J 0 bases; nucleotides not matched to a gene: 7. The CDR3 covers 16 residues. This sample was taken from a study of T cell responses to AZD1222 COVID-19 vaccine. Whole-study findings and limits: The study identified only five or six AZD1222 recipients as seropositive at baseline. Epitopes outside B.1.351 and B.1.1.7 mutated regions reportedly drew nearly half of spike TCRs.

The clonotype originates from an adult in good health. The material sequenced was peripheral blood, taken on day 0 of AZD1222 vaccination. The chain recombines TRBV7-2 with TRBJ2-7; 10 bases are shared with TRBD2. The CDR3 coding sequence is TGTGCCAGCAGCCCAGCCGGGACTAGCGTCTCCTACGAGCAGTACTTC. Its protein is CASSPAGTSVSYEQYF.